This record covers a single T cell receptor (beta chain). No cognate antigen has been identified for it. No base quality values were provided; no much bigger clone lies one nucleotide off. The CDR3 runs 14 residues from the cysteine to the phenylalanine. Solely the CDR3 DNA is kept, with 42 bases framed from the first base. For this chain, trimming is 3 bases at the V end and 4 bases at the J end, and the number of junction bases without a gene match is 3. Per the germline V gene, KGHSH is the CDR1 and LQKENI is the CDR2. The time point label, read with the paper, signifies: about 28 days (+/-7) after the second vaccine dose. Because spike-specific TCR depth and breadth did not differ between the two schedules, AZD1222 recipients who got a second dose at roughly 4 weeks were pooled with those who got a second dose at roughly 12 weeks. The vaccinee samples were drawn from two UK trials, COV001 and COV002, one of which was a single-blind randomized controlled phase 2/3 trial testing AZD1222 (ChAdOx1 nCoV-19) in healthy adults. For TCRbeta chain sequencing, PBMC samples were collected from trial participants at day 0 and at day 28 after the second dose.

The CDR3 regions of human TCRbeta chains were analyzed by immunosequencing. The authors' analysis ran thus. Repertoire TCRs were matched against a reference library of SARS-CoV-2-specific TCRs generated with the MIRA antigen-specificity platform. Breadth was defined as the fraction of unique TCRs that were SARS-CoV-2-associated, and depth was defined as the fraction of total T cells that were SARS-CoV-2-associated. Each spike-specific TCR was assigned to its reactive spike region and to a CD4 or CD8 class using the MIRA data. Log10-transformed breadth and depth values were compared by one-way ANOVA with Sidak's multiple comparisons tests. In its TCRdb copy, this immuneACCESS table keeps in-frame sequences only and misses some clones. Where compared with another copy, unresolved V genes explain less than half of these, and the others have no known cause. V, J and clone size derive from that table, while D and trimming were established from the DNA sequence. This sample is represented by some 79,000 clones; approximately 85% of them were singletons. Roughly 3.6% of the sample is held by the ten biggest clonotypes.

The record originates from a study of T cell responses to AZD1222 COVID-19 vaccine (dated by TCRdb to about 2021). As for the study more broadly: TCR sequencing was performed for about 250 trial participants, of whom around 200 were given two doses of AZD1222 and some 26 were given two doses of MenACWY control vaccine. Trial participants were enrolled into age subgroups of 18-55, 56-69 and 70-plus years, which contained approximately 150, 30 and 60 TCR-sequenced participants, respectively. Results and caveats for the whole study, not just this receptor: A significant rise in spike-specific TCR breadth and depth was observed after two AZD1222 doses relative to day 0 and relative to MenACWY recipients. Because no day 14 peak-response samples were available, repertoires were characterized only after the peak T cell response. CD4 TCRs associated with the vaccine covered the entire spike protein, and the dominant responses were in regions 160-218 and 743-854. Participants were mostly white British and included more females than males, and it was suggested by the authors that clonal diversity may have been underestimated. Reportedly, close to half of the unique spike-specific TCRs recognized epitopes lying outside the regions that are mutated in the B.1.351 and B.1.1.7 variants. Only a handful of AZD1222 recipients were SARS-CoV-2 seropositive at baseline, limiting conclusions about previously exposed vaccinees. The 56-69-year group was small, and its depth increase did not reach significance, likely because of low power.

Specimen: peripheral blood, collected 28 days after the second AZD1222 dose. In this chain, TRBV18 is recombined with TRBJ2-7, with 10 bases matching TRBD1. This TCR was recovered from an adult who received the AZD1222 COVID-19 vaccine. Read as DNA, the sequence is TGTGCCAGCTCACCGACAGGGGGCCTGTACGAGCAGTACTTC. Its amino acids are CASSPTGGLYEQYF.